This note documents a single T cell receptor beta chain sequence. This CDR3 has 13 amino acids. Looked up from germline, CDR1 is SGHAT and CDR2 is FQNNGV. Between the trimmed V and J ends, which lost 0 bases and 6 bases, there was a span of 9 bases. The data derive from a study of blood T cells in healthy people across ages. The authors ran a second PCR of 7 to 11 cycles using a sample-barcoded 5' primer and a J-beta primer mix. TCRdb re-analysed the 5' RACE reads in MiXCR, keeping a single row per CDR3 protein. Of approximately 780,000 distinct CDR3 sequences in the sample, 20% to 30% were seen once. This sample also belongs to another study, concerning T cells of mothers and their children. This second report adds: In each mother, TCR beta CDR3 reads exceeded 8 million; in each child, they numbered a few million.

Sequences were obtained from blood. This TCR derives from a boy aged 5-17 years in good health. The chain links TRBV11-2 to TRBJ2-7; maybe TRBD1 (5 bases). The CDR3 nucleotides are TGTGCCAGCAGCTTAGACGGACAAGGCGAGCAGTACTTC. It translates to CASSLDGQGEQYF.